These T cell receptor beta chains were read from a single sample in a study of blood T cell repertoires in COVID-19. Method: immunoSEQ multiplex PCR; TCRdb's copy keeps in-frame clones and lacks some. This sample has 270,000 or so clones, with less than 85% found just once. Sequencing was done on a sample of peripheral blood. The receptor set was obtained from a human donor with COVID-19, enrolled during active disease. The donor label of this sample is uncertain. Both conserved end residues are part of each CDR3. Each record gives: J gene, clone size, D gene, V gene, CDR3 DNA, CDR3 protein. The D gene is left open where the match is weak. Clone size is stated in some rows and not others, as once, few, many or a class when expanded.

j_call: TRBJ2-3
clone_size: .
d_call: TRBD1
v_call: TRBV4-3
cdr3_nt: TGCGCCAGCAGCCGGCGACAGGGGACGAGCACAGATACGCAGTATTTT
cdr3_aa: CASSRRQGTSTDTQYF

j_call: TRBJ2-7
clone_size: .
d_call: .
v_call: TRBV28
cdr3_nt: TGTGCCAGCACCCCGCAGGGAACCTACGAGCAGTACTTC
cdr3_aa: CASTPQGTYEQYF

j_call: TRBJ1-4
clone_size: .
d_call: TRBD1
v_call: TRBV9
cdr3_nt: TGTGCCAGCAGCACGATGTCCAGGGGGCTGGAGGAAAAACTGTTTTTT
cdr3_aa: CASSTMSRGLEEKLFF

j_call: TRBJ2-5
clone_size: .
d_call: .
v_call: TRBV28
cdr3_nt: TGTGCCTCGGGGTTGGAGACCCAGTACTTC
cdr3_aa: CASGLETQYF

j_call: TRBJ1-5
clone_size: .
d_call: TRBD1
v_call: TRBV6-2/TRBV6-3
cdr3_nt: TGTGCCAGCAGTTACGAGGCAGGGGGCTCCTATAGCAATCAGCCCCAGCATTTT
cdr3_aa: CASSYEAGGSYSNQPQHF

j_call: TRBJ2-1
clone_size: once
d_call: .
v_call: TRBV7-6
cdr3_nt: TGTGCCAGCAGCTTGGGGCTAGTAGACGGAAACTATGAGCAGTTCTTC
cdr3_aa: CASSLGLVDGNYEQFF

j_call: TRBJ2-7
clone_size: .
d_call: .
v_call: TRBV2
cdr3_nt: TGTGCCAGCAATTCCCAAGCCATTCTAGGGGACGAGCAGTACTTC
cdr3_aa: CASNSQAILGDEQYF

j_call: TRBJ2-1
clone_size: .
d_call: TRBD2
v_call: TRBV19
cdr3_nt: TGTGCCAGTACTAGCGGTTCCTACAATGAGCAGTTCTTC
cdr3_aa: CASTSGSYNEQFF

j_call: TRBJ1-1
clone_size: .
d_call: .
v_call: TRBV24-1
cdr3_nt: TGTGCCACCAGTGATGTCGGGACTAAGACGGGGGCTTTCTTT
cdr3_aa: CATSDVGTKTGAFF

j_call: TRBJ2-1
clone_size: .
d_call: TRBD2
v_call: TRBV11-3
cdr3_nt: TGTGCCAGCAGCCCCCGATGGACTAGCGGGAGGGGTGAGCAGTTCTTC
cdr3_aa: CASSPRWTSGRGEQFF

j_call: TRBJ1-4
clone_size: .
d_call: .
v_call: TRBV3-1/TRBV3-2
cdr3_nt: TGTGCCAGCAGCCAAGTGCCCCAGGGGCCCGGGGAAAAACTGTTTTTT
cdr3_aa: CASSQVPQGPGEKLFF

j_call: TRBJ2-7
clone_size: .
d_call: TRBD1
v_call: TRBV11-2
cdr3_nt: TGTGCCAGCAGCCCGTGGGGACAGCCCTACGAGCAGTACTTC
cdr3_aa: CASSPWGQPYEQYF

j_call: TRBJ1-5
clone_size: once
d_call: .
v_call: TRBV9
cdr3_nt: TGTGCCAGCAGCAAAGAGGCGGTTAATCAGCCCCAGCATTTT
cdr3_aa: CASSKEAVNQPQHF

j_call: TRBJ2-7
clone_size: .
d_call: TRBD2
v_call: TRBV7-8
cdr3_nt: TGTGCCAGCAGCTTAGCTAGGATTTGGCGGGAGGGGGTAACCTACGAGCAGTACTTC
cdr3_aa: CASSLARIWREGVTYEQYF

j_call: TRBJ1-1
clone_size: .
d_call: .
v_call: TRBV12-5
cdr3_nt: TGTGCTAGTGGCCCCGAAAGGGGCCTAGGGTTCACTGAAGCTTTCTTT
cdr3_aa: CASGPERGLGFTEAFF

j_call: TRBJ2-7
clone_size: .
d_call: .
v_call: TRBV18
cdr3_nt: TGTGCCAGCTCGGATACCAGGTCGCTTTCCTACGAGCAGTACTTC
cdr3_aa: CASSDTRSLSYEQYF

j_call: TRBJ1-5
clone_size: .
d_call: .
v_call: TRBV6-2/TRBV6-3
cdr3_nt: TGTGCCAGCAGTTACGGATTGGGGCAGGGCTCCTCGCCCCAGCATTTT
cdr3_aa: CASSYGLGQGSSPQHF

j_call: TRBJ2-3
clone_size: .
d_call: TRBD2
v_call: TRBV28
cdr3_nt: TGTGCCAGCAGTTCCCTGACTAGCGGGACGTTAGATACGCAGTATTTT
cdr3_aa: CASSSLTSGTLDTQYF

j_call: TRBJ2-5
clone_size: .
d_call: TRBD2
v_call: TRBV3-1/TRBV3-2
cdr3_nt: TGTGCCAGCAGCCCCGGACTAGCGGGAGGCGAGACCCAGTACTTC
cdr3_aa: CASSPGLAGGETQYF

j_call: TRBJ2-7
clone_size: .
d_call: .
v_call: TRBV9
cdr3_nt: TGTGCCAGCAGCGTAGGAGTAGCCTACGAGCAGTACTTC
cdr3_aa: CASSVGVAYEQYF

j_call: TRBJ2-2
clone_size: .
d_call: TRBD2
v_call: TRBV6-4
cdr3_nt: TGTGCCAGCAGTAGCGGGAGAAACACCGGGGAGCTGTTTTTT
cdr3_aa: CASSSGRNTGELFF

j_call: TRBJ2-1
clone_size: once
d_call: .
v_call: TRBV19
cdr3_nt: TGTGCCAGTAGAATGACAGGATTTAGGTCCTACAATGAGCAGTTCTTC
cdr3_aa: CASRMTGFRSYNEQFF

j_call: TRBJ2-2
clone_size: .
d_call: .
v_call: TRBV5-1
cdr3_nt: TGCGCCAGCAGCTTGGCGGCTAGCGACCGATACAACACCGGGGAGCTGTTTTTT
cdr3_aa: CASSLAASDRYNTGELFF

j_call: TRBJ2-3
clone_size: .
d_call: TRBD2
v_call: TRBV5-4
cdr3_nt: TGTGCCAGCAGCTTGGTTTCGCGGGGGGCTACGCAGTATTTT
cdr3_aa: CASSLVSRGATQYF

j_call: TRBJ1-2
clone_size: .
d_call: TRBD1
v_call: TRBV19
cdr3_nt: TGTGCCAGTACCGGACAGGGGGCGACCAATGCTAACTATGGCTACACCTTC
cdr3_aa: CASTGQGATNANYGYTF

j_call: TRBJ1-5
clone_size: .
d_call: .
v_call: TRBV19
cdr3_nt: TGTGCCAGTAGTATCCCCCCAGTAAATCAGCCCCAGCATTTT
cdr3_aa: CASSIPPVNQPQHF

j_call: TRBJ2-1
clone_size: .
d_call: TRBD1
v_call: TRBV29-1
cdr3_nt: TGCAGCGGACAGAGGGGGCGCGTGGGGAATGAGCAGTTCTTC
cdr3_aa: CSGQRGRVGNEQFF

j_call: TRBJ2-7
clone_size: .
d_call: TRBD2
v_call: TRBV4-3
cdr3_nt: TGCGCCAGCAGCCAAGGAGCGGGAGGGCCGGGAGAGCAGTACTTC
cdr3_aa: CASSQGAGGPGEQYF

j_call: TRBJ2-1
clone_size: .
d_call: .
v_call: TRBV2
cdr3_nt: TGTGCCAGCAGCGCCCCTCAGACAGGAGTTAGTGAGCAGTTCTTC
cdr3_aa: CASSAPQTGVSEQFF

j_call: TRBJ2-7
clone_size: .
d_call: TRBD2
v_call: TRBV24-1
cdr3_nt: TGTGCCACCGACCCCAGGGAGCGGGGGGCCTACGAGCAGTACTTC
cdr3_aa: CATDPRERGAYEQYF

j_call: TRBJ2-2
clone_size: .
d_call: TRBD1
v_call: TRBV19
cdr3_nt: TGTGCCAGTACCCCCCGAGGACAGGGGGCGGCCGGGGAGCTGTTTTTT
cdr3_aa: CASTPRGQGAAGELFF

j_call: TRBJ2-5
clone_size: .
d_call: .
v_call: TRBV27
cdr3_nt: TGTGCCAGCAGTTTAGGGCAGGGGTTGGGGGAGACCCAGTACTTC
cdr3_aa: CASSLGQGLGETQYF

j_call: TRBJ1-5
clone_size: .
d_call: .
v_call: TRBV18
cdr3_nt: TGTGCCAGCTCACCGAATCAAGTGCGAAATAGCAATCAGCCCCAGCATTTT
cdr3_aa: CASSPNQVRNSNQPQHF

j_call: TRBJ1-2
clone_size: .
d_call: TRBD1
v_call: TRBV5-1
cdr3_nt: TGCGCCAGCAGCTACACTGGGACAGGGTTTGGTGGCTACACCTTC
cdr3_aa: CASSYTGTGFGGYTF